The 6 T cell receptor beta chains below all came from one sample that was sequenced in a study of blood T cell repertoires in COVID-19. This table comes from immunoSEQ multiplex PCR, and its TCRdb copy is limited to in-frame clones, with some not included. The sample includes about 140,000 clones, 88% of them seen just once. The sample was peripheral blood. The receptors were gathered from a woman between 45 and 60 years old with acute or convalescent COVID-19.

V gene TRBV19 combines with J gene TRBJ1-2, with D possibly being TRBD1 (5 bases). The V end lost 5 bases, the J end lost 4 bases, and 20 bases lay between the germline ends. There are 16 residues in the CDR3. Germline-derived CDR1 and CDR2 are LNHDA and SQIVND (reference sequence). The CDR3 DNA reads as TGTGCCAGTAGTGACCTCCTCAGGGATTTGGCCTATGGCTACACCTTC. This encodes CASSDLLRDLAYGYTF.

The chain carries TRBV5-1 and TRBJ1-2; D may be TRBD1 (6 bases). Trimming cost V 0 bases and J 8 bases, with 20 bases left between them. Germline V gene sequence: CDR1 SGHRS, CDR2 YFSETQ. This CDR3 has 16 amino acids. The chain's CDR3 is CASSLDGQTTIRGYTF. CDR3 coding DNA: TGCGCCAGCAGCTTGGACGGACAGACTACTATTCGGGGCTACACCTTC.

V usage is TRBV27 and J usage is TRBJ2-2; D unresolved. The V gene lost 6 bases and the J gene lost 5 bases, with 13 bases spanning the gap. CDR1 MNHEY and CDR2 SMNVEV come from the germline V gene (reference sequence). The CDR3 has 14 residues. The CDR3 sequence is CASSPSYRTGELFF. The CDR3 nucleotides are TGTGCCAGCAGCCCCTCCTACAGAACCGGGGAGCTGTTTTTT.

Only a few counts were recorded for this clone. This sequence joins TRBV10-3 and TRBJ2-7, with D tentatively TRBD2 (6 bases). CDR1 and CDR2 (germline): ENHRY, SYGVKD. The CDR3 has 14 amino acids. Deletions cut 4 bases from V and 2 bases from J, with 12 bases between. The DNA for the CDR3 is TGTGCCATCAGTGTAAAGTGGGGGGCCTACGAGCAGTACTTC. Its translation: CAISVKWGAYEQYF.

The rearrangement links TRBV6-5 to TRBJ1-3; unclear D gene. The V and J ends lost 8 bases and 0 bases respectively, with 8 bases between them. Germline V gene sequence: CDR1 MNHEY, CDR2 SVGAGI. This CDR3 region has 13 residues. In nucleotides, the CDR3 is TGTGCCAGCTCCCGGGTCTCTGGAAACACCATATATTTT. Translation: CASSRVSGNTIYF.

This clone was observed a single time. The chain's CDR3 is CASWPGTGGDNEQFF. As DNA, the CDR3 is TGTGCCAGCTGGCCCGGGACAGGGGGCGACAATGAGCAGTTCTTC. V and J are TRBV11-2 and TRBJ2-1, with TRBD1 identical over 12 bases. V gave up 8 bases and J gave up 5 bases; unmatched junction bases: 7. Germline V gives CDR1 SGHAT, CDR2 FQNNGV. CDR3 length: 15 residues. Looking up the rest from reference TRBV11-2 and TRBJ2-1 gives the full variable domain: EAGVAQSPRYKIIEKRQSVAFWCNPISGHATLYWYQQILGQGPKLLIQFQNNGVVDDSQLPKDRFSAERLKGVDSTLKIQPAKLEDSAVYLCASWPGTGGDNEQFFGPGTRLTVL.